This T cell receptor beta chain appears in the sequencing data of a study of T cells in tuberculosis. TCRdb's table, derived via immunoSEQ multiplex PCR, lists solely in-frame clones and lacks some. The repertoire consists of tens of thousands of clones, with roughly 95% occurring once and the leading ten covering 9% to 9.5%. Study results and limitations: The TCR-beta difference was not significant; alpha differences partly reflected length. GMM-specific TCRs were nearer to active tuberculosis alpha repertoires, suggesting expansion.

As for this clone: Its specificity is unknown.

The CDR3 is 14 residues long. Trimming removed 4 bases at V and 3 bases at J, with 12 bases between. Germline CDR1 is MNHEY and CDR2 is SMNVEV (reference sequence). Each clinical donor contributed on average roughly 92,000 T cells from unsorted cryopreserved PBMC. The sequenced material came from PBMCs. This clonotype was sampled from a donor aged 10 to 29 with latent tuberculosis or without tuberculosis infection. The chain combines TRBV27 with TRBJ1-2; D perhaps matches TRBD1 (5 bases). The CDR3 coding sequence is TGTGCCAGCAGTTACACAGGTGACCACTATGGCTACACCTTC. Protein product: CASSYTGDHYGYTF.